The 30 T cell receptor beta chains presented below share a single source sample, sequenced in a study of shared clonotypes between healthy human individuals. Sequencing used immunoSEQ multiplex PCR; TCRdb keeps in-frame clones, though not all of them. The data hold a few hundred thousand clones, with approximately 97% observed a single time. Sample: naive CD4+ T cells sorted from blood. The subset here: CD45RA+ positively selected. Every receptor here comes from a woman aged 25 to 39 in good health.

The chain links TRBV4-1 to TRBJ1-4; a possible D gene is TRBD1 (5 bases). CDR3 size: 17 residues. CDR1 is MGHRA, CDR2 YSYEKL, per germline. V was shortened by 1 base and J by 10 bases, with 22 bases between the two germline ends. CDR3 sequence (DNA): TGCGCCAGCAGCCAAGTGACCCGTGGGCCGTTAAGGGGAAAACTGTTTTTT. Translation: CASSQVTRGPLRGKLFF.

V and J are TRBV25-1 and TRBJ2-7; D gene uncertain. V was trimmed by 5 bases and J by 0 bases, leaving 11 bases between them. The germline V gene encodes CDR1 MGHDK and CDR2 SYGVNS. The CDR3 length is 14 residues. The CDR3 nucleotides read TGTGCCAGCAGTCTCTCGCTAGGCTCCTACGAGCAGTACTTC. Amino acids: CASSLSLGSYEQYF.

This clone was seen a single time. This chain links TRBV18 with TRBJ1-1, with D hard to call. Trimming took 2 bases from V and 0 from J, leaving 13 bases between them. This CDR3 is built from 16 residues. CDR1 KGHSH and CDR2 LQKENI come from the germline V gene. As DNA, the CDR3 is TGTGCCAGCTCACCAACGTTGGGAAAGGTGAACACTGAAGCTTTCTTT. Translation gives CASSPTLGKVNTEAFF.

The chain has TRBV6-4 and TRBJ2-6; D ambiguous. Per the germline V gene, CDR1 is MRHNA and CDR2 is SNTAGT. Between the trimmed V and J ends, which lost 0 bases and 1 base, there was a span of 10 bases. This CDR3 has 17 residues. The DNA for the CDR3 is TGTGCCAGCAGTGACTCGGGGTTAGCTTCTGGGGCCAACGTCCTGACTTTC. Translating gives CASSDSGLASGANVLTF.

This chain joins TRBV5-1 and TRBJ2-2; D is unclear. Deletions cut 4 bases from V and 8 bases from J, with 15 bases between. Germline CDR1 is SGHRS and CDR2 is YFSETQ. CDR3 length: 14 residues. The CDR3 DNA is TGCGCCAGCAGCCTCACGCCTGTTTCGGGGGAGCTGTTTTTT. This gives the protein CASSLTPVSGELFF. The full variable domain, rest sourced from reference TRBV5-1 and TRBJ2-2, is KAGVTQTPRYLIKTRGQQVTLSCSPISGHRSVSWYQQTPGQGLQFLFEYFSETQRNKGNFPGRFSGRQFSNSRSEMNVSTLELGDSALYLCASSLTPVSGELFFGEGSRLTVL.

J is TRBJ2-2 and V is TRBV14, with D uncertain. The CDR3 is 14 residues long. With 0 bases removed from V and 2 bases from J, the gap between germline ends came to 4 bases. The germline V gene has CDR1 SGHDN and CDR2 FVKESK. The DNA for the CDR3 is TGTGCCAGCAGCCAAGACTTCAACACCGGGGAGCTGTTTTTT. It translates to CASSQDFNTGELFF.

The DNA of the CDR3 is TGTGCCAGCAGACAGACGGGACCAGGCAACATTCAGTACTTC. Encoded protein: CASRQTGPGNIQYF. The chain links TRBV28 to TRBJ2-4; D tentatively reads TRBD1 or TRBD2 (5 bases each). CDR3 length: 14 residues. Germline values: CDR1 MDHEN, CDR2 SYDVKM. V gave up 6 bases and J gave up 7 bases, with 16 bases separating them.

The rearrangement uses TRBV6-5 and TRBJ2-5, with 8 bases aligning to TRBD1. V lost 5 bases and J lost 1; bases outside the gene matches: 3. The germline gives CDR1 MNHEY, CDR2 SVGAGI. The CDR3 contains 14 residues. This chain's CDR3 is CASSPDRGQETQYF. The CDR3 region has the DNA TGTGCCAGCAGTCCCGACAGGGGCCAAGAGACCCAGTACTTC.

The J gene is TRBJ2-7, the V gene TRBV28; TRBD2 matches 10 bases. The germline gives CDR1 MDHEN, CDR2 SYDVKM. The junction had 6 bases not matched to a gene; V was cut back by 10 bases and J by 3 bases. The CDR3 has 13 residues. The CDR3 sequence is CATGLAAYYEQYF. CDR3 DNA: TGTGCCACCGGACTAGCGGCCTACTACGAGCAGTACTTC.

As DNA, the CDR3 is TGTGCCAGCAGTTCTGTGGGTAGGGATCTTGGACAGTATAATGAAAAACTGTTTTTT. Translated: CASSSVGRDLGQYNEKLFF. This chain joins TRBV28 and TRBJ1-4; a weak D match, TRBD1 (6 bases). Trimming cost V 4 bases and J 4 bases, with 25 bases left between them. CDR1 and CDR2 (germline): MDHEN, SYDVKM. The CDR3 is made up of 19 amino acids.

Only one count was recorded for this clone. The chain has TRBV4-1 and TRBJ2-4; 11 bases fit TRBD1. Per the germline V gene, CDR1 is MGHRA and CDR2 is YSYEKL. The CDR3 contains 17 residues. Trimming cost V 1 base and J 2 bases; bases outside gene matches: 4. CDR3 sequence reads: CASSQGGQGGTKNIQYF. The DNA for the CDR3 is TGCGCCAGCAGCCAAGGGGGACAGGGGGGGACCAAAAACATTCAGTACTTC.

This chain uses TRBV10-2 with TRBJ2-3; D ambiguous. The V gene's germline CDR1 is WSHSY and CDR2 SAAADI. V shed 5 bases and J shed 11 bases, with 14 bases lying between them. The length of the CDR3 is 12 residues. The CDR3 spells CASSSASLWQYF. Here the CDR3 DNA reads TGCGCCAGCAGTAGTGCCTCTCTTTGGCAGTATTTT.

The CDR3 DNA reads as TGTGCCAGCAGCCGATACTCTGGAAACACCATATATTTT. Its translation is CASSRYSGNTIYF. The genes are TRBV5-5 and TRBJ1-3; D gene unclear. Germline V CDR1 and CDR2: SGHKS, YYEKEE (reference sequence). The CDR3 length is 13 residues. V was shortened by 4 bases and J by 0 bases, with 5 bases between the two germline ends.

The CDR3: CASSARGVAGGPSVGTGELFF. The CDR3, as DNA: TGTGCCAGCAGCGCCCGCGGGGTAGCGGGAGGGCCCTCAGTAGGCACCGGGGAGCTGTTTTTT. The V call is TRBV21-1, the J call TRBJ2-2; TRBD2, the table's D call, was not compared with the DNA. TRBV21-1 is flagged as a pseudogene. The CDR3 contains 21 residues.

V and J are TRBV5-8 and TRBJ1-5, with TRBD1 matching 7 bases. Per germline, CDR1 SGHTS and CDR2 YDEGEE. This CDR3 has 13 residues. Trimming removed 6 bases from V and 7 bases from J; junction bases left unmatched: 7. For the CDR3, the DNA is TGTGCCAGCAACAAGCAGGGGGTCCAGCCCCAGCATTTT. Its translation is CASNKQGVQPQHF. Combining the CDR3 with reference TRBV5-8 and TRBJ1-5 gives the whole variable domain EAGVTQSPTHLIKTRGQQATLRCSPISGHTSVYWYQQALGLGLQFLLWYDEGEERNRGNFPPRFSGRQFPNYSSELNVNALELEDSALYLCASNKQGVQPQHFGDGTRLSIL.

The rearrangement uses TRBV7-3 and TRBJ2-3; maybe TRBD2 (5 bases). CDR3 size: 16 residues. Per the germline V gene, CDR1 is SGHTA and CDR2 is FQGTGA. The ends were cut back, 1 base at V and 0 bases at J, with 11 bases in the middle. CDR3 in amino acids: CASSLNAAVSTDTQYF. The CDR3 DNA follows: TGTGCCAGCAGCTTAAACGCAGCGGTTAGCACAGATACGCAGTATTTT.

This chain uses TRBV27 with TRBJ1-5, with D unresolved. This CDR3 spans 15 amino acids. CDR1 is MNHEY and CDR2 is SMNVEV in the germline V gene (reference sequence). V gave up 7 bases and J gave up 4 bases, with 17 bases separating them. The CDR3 loop is CASIRTFSANQPQHF. The CDR3 coding sequence is TGTGCCAGCATTCGTACCTTCTCGGCTAATCAGCCCCAGCATTTT.

The V and J genes are TRBV10-1 and TRBJ2-4; 9 bases align to TRBD1. This CDR3 spans 14 amino acids. Germline V gene lookup returns CDR1 WNHNN and CDR2 SYGVQD (reference sequence). With V trimmed by 0 bases and J by 15 bases, 9 bases remained unmatched. CDR3 amino acids: CASSESRGQGKRYF. As DNA, the CDR3 is TGCGCCAGCAGTGAGTCCCGCGGACAGGGGAAGAGGTACTTC.

V and J are TRBV5-1 and TRBJ2-7, with 10 bases identical to TRBD1. CDR3 length: 14 amino acids. V was clipped by 4 bases and J by 3 bases; unmatched bases: 4. Germline V gene lookup returns CDR1 SGHRS and CDR2 YFSETQ. The CDR3 spells CASSGTGAGYEQYF. The CDR3 DNA is TGCGCCAGCAGCGGGACAGGGGCGGGCTACGAGCAGTACTTC.

This clone was seen a single time. The rearrangement joins TRBV5-4 to TRBJ1-1, with D tentatively TRBD1 (5 bases). Between the trimmed V and J ends, which lost 4 bases and 8 bases, there was a span of 21 bases. Looked up from germline, CDR1 is SGHNT and CDR2 is YYREEE (reference sequence). CDR3 length: 15 residues. CDR3 residues: CASSPGGTSGWEAFF. The CDR3 DNA sequence: TGTGCCAGCAGCCCCGGGGGGACGTCCGGTTGGGAAGCTTTCTTT.

This chain uses TRBV27 with TRBJ2-7, with TRBD2 as a possible D gene (5 bases). The germline V gene encodes CDR1 MNHEY and CDR2 SMNVEV (reference sequence). CDR3 size: 14 residues. The ends were cut back, 7 bases at V and 7 bases at J, with 20 bases in the middle. The CDR3 loop reads CASILYGGGSEQYF. The CDR3 bases are TGTGCCAGCATTCTTTACGGAGGCGGCTCTGAGCAGTACTTC.

V is TRBV6-5 and J is TRBJ1-3; 8 positions match TRBD1. This CDR3 is built from 15 residues. V dropped 7 bases and J dropped 5; count of bases not matched to a gene: 10. Germline V CDR1 and CDR2: MNHEY, SVGAGI. The CDR3 region is CASTKSWTGRNTIYF. For the CDR3, the DNA is TGTGCCAGCACCAAAAGCTGGACAGGGCGAAACACCATATATTTT.

The chain carries TRBV28 and TRBJ1-5; unclear D gene. Germline V gene lookup returns CDR1 MDHEN and CDR2 SYDVKM. This CDR3 is 13 amino acids long. V was shortened by 9 bases and J by 0 bases, with 9 bases between the two germline ends. The CDR3 sequence: CASTTSSNQPQHF. DNA of the CDR3: TGTGCCAGTACTACAAGTAGCAATCAGCCCCAGCATTTT.

V is TRBV7-9 and J is TRBJ2-1; 11 bases line up with TRBD2. CDR3 size: 16 residues. V trimming: 2 bases; J trimming: 5 bases; junction bases outside the gene matches: 5. The germline gives CDR1 SEHNR, CDR2 FQNEAQ (reference sequence). CDR3 nucleotides: TGTGCCAGCAGCTTACGACTAGCGGGAACGCACAATGAGCAGTTCTTC. Protein: CASSLRLAGTHNEQFF.

This chain uses TRBV28 with TRBJ1-3; 7 bases agree with TRBD1. Germline V lookup: CDR1 MDHEN, CDR2 SYDVKM. Germline trimming cut 6 bases from V and 6 bases from J; bases unmatched to any gene: 5. This CDR3 has 13 residues. The DNA of the CDR3 is TGTGCCAGCAGAAGGACAGGCGCAAACACCATATATTTT. It codes for CASRRTGANTIYF.

The chain carries TRBV2 and TRBJ2-7; TRBD2 agrees at 14 bases. The CDR3 is made up of 15 amino acids. Germline lookup yields CDR1 SNHLY and CDR2 FYNNEI. J was trimmed by 6 bases and V by 6 bases; bases with no gene match: 7. CDR3 residues: CASSEGLAGVFEQYF. As DNA, the CDR3 is TGTGCCAGCAGCGAGGGACTAGCGGGAGTGTTCGAGCAGTACTTC.

The rearrangement joins TRBV5-8 to TRBJ1-3, with D unclear. V was cut by 0 bases and J by 4 bases, with 8 bases left in between. Germline assignment: CDR1 SGHTS and CDR2 YDEGEE. The CDR3 covers 14 residues. The CDR3 sequence: CASSLDAPGNTIYF. The CDR3 region has the DNA TGTGCCAGCAGCTTGGACGCGCCGGGAAACACCATATATTTT.

This rearrangement joins TRBV5-1 to TRBJ2-7; the match to TRBD2 covers 11 bases. CDR1 and CDR2 from the germline V gene are SGHRS and YFSETQ. V shed 4 bases, J shed 0 bases, and the junction held 3 bases outside the gene matches. The CDR3 loop spans 15 amino acids. The CDR3 coding sequence is TGCGCCAGCAGCCTTAGCGGGAGGGGCTCCTACGAGCAGTACTTC. It yields the protein CASSLSGRGSYEQYF.

The gene calls are TRBV18 and TRBJ2-7; D uncertain. V gave up 2 bases and J gave up 5 bases, with 4 bases separating them. CDR1 and CDR2 (germline): KGHSH, LQKENI. There are 11 residues in the CDR3. DNA of the CDR3: TGTGCCAGCTCACCAGGGGACGAGCAGTACTTC. Its translation: CASSPGDEQYF.

The chain employs TRBV18 and TRBJ1-1; tentative D call: TRBD1 (5 bases). V shed 2 bases and J shed 6 bases, with 10 bases lying between them. The CDR3 runs to 13 residues. Germline-derived CDR1 and CDR2 are KGHSH and LQKENI. The CDR3: CASSPIDSSEAFF. For the CDR3, the DNA is TGTGCCAGCTCACCAATCGACAGCTCTGAAGCTTTCTTT. Supplemented by reference TRBV18 and TRBJ1-1, the full variable domain reads NAGVMQNPRHLVRRRGQEARLRCSPMKGHSHVYWYRQLPEEGLKFMVYLQKENIIDESGMPKERFSAEFPKEGPSILRIQQVVRGDSAAYFCASSPIDSSEAFFGQGTRLTVV.